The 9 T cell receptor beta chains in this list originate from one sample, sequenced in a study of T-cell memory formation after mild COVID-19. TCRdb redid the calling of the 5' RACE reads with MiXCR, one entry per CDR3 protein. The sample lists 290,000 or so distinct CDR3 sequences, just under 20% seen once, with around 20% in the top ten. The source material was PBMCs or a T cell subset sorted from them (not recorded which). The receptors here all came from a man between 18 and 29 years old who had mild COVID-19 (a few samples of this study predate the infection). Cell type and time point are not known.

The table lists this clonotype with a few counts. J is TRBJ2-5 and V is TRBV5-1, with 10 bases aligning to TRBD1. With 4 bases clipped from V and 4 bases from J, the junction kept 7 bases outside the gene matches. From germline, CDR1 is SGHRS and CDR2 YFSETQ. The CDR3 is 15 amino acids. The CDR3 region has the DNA TGCGCCAGCAGCCCGGGACAGGGGCATGGAGAGACCCAGTACTTC. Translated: CASSPGQGHGETQYF.

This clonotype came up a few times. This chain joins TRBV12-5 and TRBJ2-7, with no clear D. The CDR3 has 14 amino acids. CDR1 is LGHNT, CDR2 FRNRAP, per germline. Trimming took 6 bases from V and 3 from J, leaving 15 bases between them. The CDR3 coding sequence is TGTGCTAGTGGCCGGGTCTCATCGGACTACGAGCAGTACTTC. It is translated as CASGRVSSDYEQYF.

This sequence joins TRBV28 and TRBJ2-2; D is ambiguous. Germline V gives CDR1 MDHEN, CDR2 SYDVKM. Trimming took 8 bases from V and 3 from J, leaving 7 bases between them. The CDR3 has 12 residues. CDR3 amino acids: CASVRHTGELFF. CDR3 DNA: TGTGCCAGCGTCAGGCACACCGGGGAGCTGTTTTTT.

The CDR3 bases are TGTGCCATCAGGGGGGGAGGGCAGGGACGGACTGAAGCTTTCTTT. Residues: CAIRGGGQGRTEAFF. This chain links TRBV10-3 with TRBJ1-1; D is perhaps TRBD1 (5 bases). From germline, CDR1 is ENHRY and CDR2 SYGVKD. The CDR3 is made up of 15 amino acids. The ends were cut back, 6 bases at V and 5 bases at J, with 19 bases in the middle.

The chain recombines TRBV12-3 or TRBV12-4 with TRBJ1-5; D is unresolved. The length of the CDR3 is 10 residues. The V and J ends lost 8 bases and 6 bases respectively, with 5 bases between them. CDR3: CASGIQPQHF. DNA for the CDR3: TGTGCCAGCGGTATTCAGCCCCAGCATTTT.

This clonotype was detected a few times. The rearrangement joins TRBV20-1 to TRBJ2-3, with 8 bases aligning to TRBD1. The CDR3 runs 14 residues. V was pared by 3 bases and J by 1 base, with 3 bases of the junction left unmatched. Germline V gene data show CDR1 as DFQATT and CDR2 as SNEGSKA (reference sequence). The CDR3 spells CSARQGAGTDTQYF. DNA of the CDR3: TGCAGTGCTAGGCAGGGGGCAGGCACAGATACGCAGTATTTT.

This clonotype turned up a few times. The CDR3 loop is CASSYSPHQASYEQYF. CDR3 in DNA: TGTGCCAGCAGTTACTCGCCTCATCAAGCGTCCTACGAGCAGTACTTC. The chain has TRBV6-6 and TRBJ2-7; D ambiguous. The V end lost 0 bases, the J end lost 1 base, and 13 bases lay between the germline ends. This CDR3 has 16 residues. Germline V gene lookup returns CDR1 MNHNY and CDR2 SVGAGI (reference sequence).

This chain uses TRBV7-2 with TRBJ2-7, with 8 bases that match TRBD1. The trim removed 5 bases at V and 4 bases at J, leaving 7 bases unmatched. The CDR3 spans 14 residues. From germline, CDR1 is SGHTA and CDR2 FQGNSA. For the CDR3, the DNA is TGTGCCAGCAGCCCCACAGGGGGTATGTACGAGCAGTACTTC. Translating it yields CASSPTGGMYEQYF.

CDR3 region: CAISPYPGTEAFF. CDR3 bases: TGTGCCATCAGCCCATATCCAGGCACTGAAGCTTTCTTT. The chain is built from TRBV10-3 and TRBJ1-1; D is uncertain. The germline gives CDR1 ENHRY, CDR2 SYGVKD. Trimming stripped 6 bases from V and 4 bases from J, with 12 bases between. CDR3 length: 13 amino acids.